A single sample gave rise to the 29 T cell receptor beta chains below, sequenced in a study of T-cell memory formation after mild COVID-19. TCRdb fed the 5' RACE reads into MiXCR, producing one record per CDR3 protein. The sample gives 140,000 to 150,000 distinct CDR3 sequences, under 25% of which show up once; approximately 2.3% is in the top ten. Material for sequencing was PBMCs or a T cell subset sorted from them (not recorded which). These receptor sequences come from an adult woman who had mild COVID-19 (a few samples of this study predate the infection). Cell type and time point are not known.

V is TRBV5-1 and J is TRBJ2-7; TRBD2 matches at 8 bases. CDR1 and CDR2 from the germline V gene are SGHRS and YFSETQ. The CDR3 has 15 residues. After removal of 0 bases from V and 2 bases from J, the junction contained 4 bases not matched to a gene. The CDR3 region has the DNA TGCGCCAGCAGCTTGGCCAGCGGGAGCACCTACGAGCAGTACTTC. It yields the protein CASSLASGSTYEQYF. The variable domain in full, completed from reference TRBV5-1 and TRBJ2-7, reads KAGVTQTPRYLIKTRGQQVTLSCSPISGHRSVSWYQQTPGQGLQFLFEYFSETQRNKGNFPGRFSGRQFSNSRSEMNVSTLELGDSALYLCASSLASGSTYEQYFGPGTRLTVT.

This clonotype was picked up many times. The V call is TRBV20-1, the J call TRBJ2-3, with 10 bases aligning to TRBD2. V lost 0 bases and J lost 1; bases outside the gene matches: 7. The CDR3 spans 17 residues. Germline lookup yields CDR1 DFQATT and CDR2 SNEGSKA (reference sequence). CDR3 protein: CSARDARGTSGTDTQYF. CDR3 bases: TGCAGTGCTAGAGATGCTCGAGGGACTAGCGGCACAGATACGCAGTATTTT.

In its sample, this clonotype was seen a few times. The V call is TRBV2, the J call TRBJ2-2; D possibly corresponds to TRBD2 (5 bases). Germline V gene data show CDR1 as SNHLY and CDR2 as FYNNEI. Trimming shortened V by 0 bases and J by 0 bases, and 8 bases separated the two germline ends. CDR3 length equals 16 residues. Here the CDR3 reads CASSEAGIPNTGELFF. The CDR3 DNA sequence: TGTGCCAGCAGTGAAGCCGGGATACCGAACACCGGGGAGCTGTTTTTT.

This clonotype showed up just a few times. The chain uses TRBV18 and TRBJ2-7; D tentatively reads TRBD1 or TRBD2 (5 bases each). Trimming left V 3 bases short and J 5 bases short, with 11 bases between. The CDR3 is 13 residues long. Germline V gene sequence: CDR1 KGHSH, CDR2 LQKENI. The CDR3 here is CASSPIEGHEQYF. The DNA of the CDR3 is TGTGCCAGCTCACCGATAGAGGGACACGAGCAGTACTTC. Full variable domain (remainder filled in from reference TRBV18 and TRBJ2-7): NAGVMQNPRHLVRRRGQEARLRCSPMKGHSHVYWYRQLPEEGLKFMVYLQKENIIDESGMPKERFSAEFPKEGPSILRIQQVVRGDSAAYFCASSPIEGHEQYFGPGTRLTVT.

This clonotype was seen more than once but under ten times. The chain joins TRBV6-5 to TRBJ1-6; tentative D call: TRBD1 (5 bases). Per germline, CDR1 MNHEY and CDR2 SVGAGI. The V and J ends lost 6 bases and 8 bases respectively, with 17 bases between them. This CDR3 has 15 amino acids. In DNA form, the CDR3 reads TGTGCCAGCAGAAGCAGAGAGATGGGACATTCACCCCTCCACTTT. This translates into CASRSREMGHSPLHF.

This clonotype was observed a few times. The chain links TRBV7-9 to TRBJ2-7; 10 nucleotides match TRBD2. Per germline, CDR1 SEHNR and CDR2 FQNEAQ (reference sequence). This CDR3 has 16 residues. Trimming removed 6 bases from V and 1 base from J; junction bases left unmatched: 9. The CDR3: CASSLLAGAPSYEQYF. CDR3 sequence (DNA): TGTGCCAGCAGTCTCCTAGCGGGAGCGCCATCCTACGAGCAGTACTTC.

This clonotype was counted between two and nine times. This chain links TRBV29-1 with TRBJ2-3; D assignment may be TRBD1 or TRBD2 (6 bases each). From germline, CDR1 is SQVTM and CDR2 ANQGSEA. The CDR3 extends over 13 amino acids. The V end lost 4 bases, the J end lost 1 base, and 9 bases lay between the germline ends. The CDR3 spells CSVGGAGTDTQYF. The CDR3 DNA sequence: TGCAGCGTTGGGGGGGCTGGCACAGATACGCAGTATTTT.

The chain employs TRBV5-1 and TRBJ2-2, with D unresolved. This CDR3 is 15 amino acids long. Germline CDR1 SGHRS, CDR2 YFSETQ. With 3 bases removed from V and 0 bases from J, the gap between germline ends came to 9 bases. CDR3 amino acids: CASSSYQSNTGELFF. CDR3 DNA sequence: TGCGCCAGCAGCTCGTATCAGTCGAACACCGGGGAGCTGTTTTTT.

The J gene is TRBJ2-1, the V gene TRBV5-1; perhaps TRBD2 as D (7 bases). The CDR3 has 15 amino acids. CDR1 is SGHRS and CDR2 is YFSETQ in the germline V gene. V was cut by 2 bases and J by 6 bases, with 15 bases left in between. The CDR3 loop is CASSFVMGGRNEQFF. The CDR3 nucleotides read TGCGCCAGCAGCTTTGTAATGGGGGGGCGCAATGAGCAGTTCTTC. Supplemented by reference TRBV5-1 and TRBJ2-1, the full variable domain reads KAGVTQTPRYLIKTRGQQVTLSCSPISGHRSVSWYQQTPGQGLQFLFEYFSETQRNKGNFPGRFSGRQFSNSRSEMNVSTLELGDSALYLCASSFVMGGRNEQFFGPGTRLTVL.

This clonotype showed up just a few times. V usage is TRBV7-6 and J usage is TRBJ1-1; a weak D match, TRBD1 (5 bases). The V end lost 1 base, the J end lost 5 bases, and 11 bases lay between the germline ends. The CDR3 length is 14 residues. CDR1 and CDR2 from the germline V gene are SGHVS and FNYEAQ. DNA for the CDR3: TGTGCCAGCAGCTTAGGGGACGCGGCAACTGAAGCTTTCTTT. It codes for CASSLGDAATEAFF.

This clonotype was seen a few times. The rearrangement links TRBV10-3 to TRBJ2-7, with D unclear. The CDR3 contains 14 residues. With 1 base removed from V and 2 bases from J, the gap between germline ends came to 9 bases. The V gene's germline CDR1 is ENHRY and CDR2 SYGVKD. The CDR3 DNA sequence: TGTGCCATCAGTGAGTACGAGCCCACCTACGAGCAGTACTTC. This sequence encodes CAISEYEPTYEQYF.

This clonotype turned up a few times. V usage is TRBV5-5 and J usage is TRBJ1-1; TRBD1 matches 9 bases. The CDR3 extends over 13 amino acids. The ends lost 4 bases at V and 10 bases at J; junction bases unmatched: 8. Germline values: CDR1 SGHKS, CDR2 YYEKEE (reference sequence). The CDR3 DNA follows: TGTGCCAGCAGCCTTGGACAGGGGAAGGGAGCTTTCTTT. Translation: CASSLGQGKGAFF. The full variable domain, its missing parts supplied by reference TRBV5-5 and TRBJ1-1, is DAGVTQSPTHLIKTRGQQVTLRCSPISGHKSVSWYQQVLGQGPQFIFQYYEKEERGRGNFPDRFSARQFPNYSSELNVNALLLGDSALYLCASSLGQGKGAFFGQGTRLTVV.

The V and J genes are TRBV29-1 and TRBJ1-3; D gene unclear. The germline gives CDR1 SQVTM, CDR2 ANQGSEA. This CDR3 is built from 12 residues. Trimming removed 6 bases at V and 0 bases at J, with 6 bases between. Here the CDR3 reads CSVWSSGNTIYF. DNA for the CDR3: TGCAGCGTATGGAGCTCTGGAAACACCATATATTTT.

The rearrangement uses TRBV6-2 or TRBV6-3 and TRBJ2-5; D may be TRBD2 (5 bases). V was trimmed by 10 bases and J by 7 bases, leaving 19 bases between them. The CDR3 sequence is 13 residues long. Germline CDR1 MNHEY, CDR2 SVGEGT. The CDR3 sequence is CATSFTDRGTQYF. The DNA of the CDR3 is TGTGCCACCTCGTTCACGGACCGGGGGACCCAGTACTTC.

This chain uses TRBV7-2 with TRBJ2-3; no firm D call. Trimming left V 2 bases short and J 7 bases short, with 7 bases between. This CDR3 is built from 12 residues. Per the germline V gene, CDR1 is SGHTA and CDR2 is FQGNSA. The CDR3: CASSLSSNTQYF. The CDR3 coding sequence is TGTGCCAGCAGCTTAAGCTCGAATACGCAGTATTTT.

This clonotype was picked up a small number of times. This rearrangement joins TRBV20-1 to TRBJ2-2; tentatively, D is TRBD1 (6 bases). This CDR3 is 14 amino acids long. The germline V and J ends were trimmed by 7 bases and 7 bases, with 19 bases remaining between them. In germline, CDR1 is DFQATT, CDR2 SNEGSKA (reference sequence). CDR3: CSVRRGKSSGELFF. CDR3 DNA sequence: TGCAGTGTTCGAAGGGGGAAGAGCAGCGGGGAGCTGTTTTTT.

The chain carries TRBV7-2 and TRBJ2-7; the D is unclear. Germline lookup yields CDR1 SGHTA and CDR2 FQGNSA. The CDR3 contains 14 residues. The V end lost 3 bases, the J end lost 3 bases, and 12 bases lay between the germline ends. The CDR3 here is CASSFGGWLYEQYF. The CDR3 nucleotides read TGTGCCAGCAGCTTTGGTGGGTGGCTCTACGAGCAGTACTTC.

The gene calls are TRBV12-3 or TRBV12-4 and TRBJ2-3, with D possibly TRBD2 on 5 matching bases. This CDR3 contains 16 residues. V dropped 5 bases and J dropped 5 bases, with 20 bases sitting between them. The CDR3 DNA reads as TGTGCCAGCAGTCCCCCCGGGGTGCCAGGCTTAGATACGCAGTATTTT. It translates to CASSPPGVPGLDTQYF.

The V call is TRBV30, the J call TRBJ2-1; 9 bases match TRBD2. The trim removed 0 bases at V and 3 bases at J, leaving 3 bases unmatched. The CDR3 has 15 residues. Germline V lookup: CDR1 GTSNPN, CDR2 SVGIG (reference sequence). The CDR3 nucleotides are TGTGCCTGGAGTGTAGAAGCGGGAGGCTACAATGAGCAGTTCTTC. Amino acids: CAWSVEAGGYNEQFF.

This clonotype was recorded at least ten times. The V gene is TRBV6-5, the J gene TRBJ1-2, with unresolved D. The CDR3 contains 13 residues. In germline, CDR1 is MNHEY, CDR2 SVGAGI. Between the trimmed V and J ends, which lost 4 bases and 4 bases, there was a span of 10 bases. As DNA, the CDR3 is TGTGCCAGCAGTTTCGAGGGCCGCTATGGCTACACCTTC. It translates to CASSFEGRYGYTF.

The CDR3 region has the DNA TGTGCCAGCAGCTACGCGACAGGGCCCCTGAACACTGAAGCTTTCTTT. This translates into CASSYATGPLNTEAFF. The chain is built from TRBV5-4 and TRBJ1-1; TRBD1 matches at 7 bases. This CDR3 has 16 residues. Germline CDR1 reads SGHNT; CDR2 reads YYREEE (reference sequence). With V trimmed by 3 bases and J by 0 bases, 8 bases remained unmatched.

J is TRBJ2-3 and V is TRBV20-1, with TRBD2 matching over 9 bases. The V segment lost 1 base and the J segment 2 bases; nucleotides outside the gene matches: 10. Germline loops: CDR1 DFQATT, CDR2 SNEGSKA (reference sequence). CDR3 size: 17 residues. This chain's CDR3 is CSARVTPTSGFTDTQYF. The CDR3 nucleotides read TGCAGTGCTAGAGTAACCCCGACTAGCGGATTCACAGATACGCAGTATTTT.

This clonotype occurred many times. CDR3 region: CASSLGEADTQYF. DNA for the CDR3: TGTGCCAGCAGTTTAGGGGAGGCAGATACGCAGTATTTT. The V call is TRBV12-3 or TRBV12-4, the J call TRBJ2-3, with a tentative D call TRBD2 (6 bases). CDR3 length: 13 residues. V shed 1 base and J shed 4 bases, with 6 bases lying between them.

The chain has TRBV29-1 and TRBJ1-2; D possibly corresponds to TRBD1 (5 bases). The V end was cut by 6 bases, the J end by 7 bases, with 18 bases between. The CDR3 runs to 13 residues. The germline V gene encodes CDR1 SQVTM and CDR2 ANQGSEA. The CDR3 here is CSVRDALSAGYTF. Here the CDR3 DNA reads TGCAGCGTCAGGGACGCCCTATCGGCTGGCTACACCTTC. Using reference TRBV29-1 and TRBJ1-2 for the parts outside the CDR3, the full variable domain is SAVISQKPSRDICQRGTSLTIQCQVDSQVTMMFWYRQQPGQSLTLIATANQGSEATYESGFVIDKFPISRPNLTFSTLTVSNMSPEDSSIYLCSVRDALSAGYTFGSGTRLTVV.

A note on this clonotype: The junction and the germline gene differ at one end; a read error may be behind it. The chain couples TRBV29-1 to TRBJ2-3, with a weak D call TRBD2 (6 bases). CDR3 length: 12 amino acids. The germline V gene encodes CDR1 SQVTM and CDR2 ANQGSEA. CDR3 nucleotide sequence: TGCAGCGTTGAACCTAGCGCGGCCCGGCAGGATTTT. This sequence encodes CSVEPSAARQDF.

This clonotype has just a few counts. J is TRBJ2-7 and V is TRBV6-5; possibly TRBD2 for D (6 bases). This CDR3 contains 16 residues. The V end lost 0 bases, the J end lost 1 base, and 13 bases lay between the germline ends. Per the germline V gene, CDR1 is MNHEY and CDR2 is SVGAGI. The CDR3 DNA is TGTGCCAGCAGTTACTCGTCCGGGACTCCTTCCTACGAGCAGTACTTC. This translates into CASSYSSGTPSYEQYF.

The chain joins TRBV4-2 to TRBJ1-6, with D possibly matching TRBD1 (6 bases). Trimming removed 1 base at V and 9 bases at J, with 19 bases between. This CDR3 has 17 residues. Germline V CDR1 and CDR2: LGHNA, YNFKEQ. The CDR3 loop is CASSQGLSGASGSPLHF. In DNA, the CDR3 is TGTGCCAGCAGCCAAGGCCTCTCGGGGGCGTCGGGTTCACCCCTCCACTTT.

This clonotype was seen only a few times. The chain couples TRBV11-2 to TRBJ1-1; D is unresolved. CDR1 and CDR2 (germline): SGHAT, FQNNGV. The CDR3 has 13 residues. Trimming removed 5 bases at V and 5 bases at J, with 12 bases between. CDR3 in amino acids: CASSPRHLTEAFF. DNA of the CDR3: TGTGCCAGCAGCCCTCGCCATTTAACTGAAGCTTTCTTT.

The table lists this clonotype with a few counts. CDR3 region: CASSSGWTRDYNEQFF. The CDR3 coding sequence is TGTGCCAGCAGCTCGGGGTGGACGAGGGACTACAATGAGCAGTTCTTC. V usage is TRBV7-6 and J usage is TRBJ2-1; tentative D call: TRBD2 (5 bases). Trimming took off 4 bases at V and 3 bases at J, with 16 bases between the two ends. Germline assignment: CDR1 SGHVS and CDR2 FNYEAQ. The CDR3 is 16 residues long.